This record looks at one TCR beta chain sequence and its context. Per the germline V gene, CDR1 is MNHNS and CDR2 is SASEGT. The CDR3 is 12 residues long. The V end was cut by 2 bases, the J end by 8 bases, with 9 bases between. These data belong to a study of Ad26.COV2.S vaccination and SARS-CoV-2 variants. Here immunoSEQ multiplex PCR was the method, and the copy in TCRdb shows in-frame clones only, minus some. This table has over 85,000 clones, more than 65% appearing once. The chain uses TRBV6-1 and TRBJ1-2; D is unclear. The clonotype originates from a human donor who had recovered from COVID-19. Sequencing was performed on peripheral blood, taken after recovery from COVID-19. The CDR3 DNA is TGTGCCAGCAGTGAACGAAGGGTGGGCTACACCTTC. Its translation is CASSERRVGYTF.